A selection of T cell receptor beta chains follows, all from one sample in a study of shared clonotypes between healthy human individuals. Sequenced by immunoSEQ multiplex PCR; TCRdb stores in-frame clones only, minus some. The data show 550,000 to 600,000 clones, 70% to 80% seen once. What was sequenced was PBMCs. Every receptor here comes from a woman aged 40 to 50 in good health. Some clones in this sample may be carry-over from other donors' samples. Each CDR3 is given with its conserved first and last residue. D genes are given only for firm matches. Some rows mark clone size as missing; the rest say once, few, many or name a class of expanded clone.

j_call	v_call	d_call	clone_size	cdr3_aa	cdr3_nt
TRBJ2-7	TRBV18	TRBD1	.	CASSPGQTLLNHEQYF	TGTGCCAGCTCGCCGGGACAGACACTTTTGAACCACGAGCAGTACTTC
TRBJ1-1	TRBV6-5	.	once	CASSLTRGELGSEAFF	TGTGCCAGCAGTTTGACGAGGGGCGAGTTGGGGTCTGAAGCTTTCTTT
TRBJ2-3	TRBV7-7	.	few	CASSPRGPSDTQYF	TGTGCCAGCAGCCCCCGGGGACCCTCAGATACGCAGTATTTT
TRBJ1-1	TRBV7-6	TRBD1	.	CASSSTRTGALSEAFF	TGTGCCAGCAGCTCAACCCGGACAGGGGCGCTCTCTGAAGCTTTCTTT
TRBJ2-1	TRBV9	TRBD2	few	CASSEPGLAGHEQFF	TGTGCCAGCAGCGAACCGGGACTAGCAGGCCATGAGCAGTTCTTC
TRBJ2-7	TRBV18	.	.	CASSPPSQGIYEQYF	TGTGCCAGCTCACCACCTAGTCAGGGGATATACGAGCAGTACTTC
TRBJ2-5	TRBV5-1	.	.	CASSLWVSPETQYF	TGCGCCAGCAGCTTGTGGGTCAGTCCAGAGACCCAGTACTTC
TRBJ1-2	TRBV11-1	TRBD1	.	CASSEPGQGVYGYTF	TGTGCCAGCAGTGAACCGGGACAGGGGGTCTATGGCTACACCTTC
TRBJ2-3	TRBV11-1	TRBD2	.	CASSFSGNTDTQYF	TGTGCCAGCAGCTTTAGCGGGAACACAGATACGCAGTATTTT
TRBJ2-5	TRBV7-3	.	.	CASSTGLASKTQYF	TGTGCCAGCAGCACGGGACTCGCCTCTAAGACCCAGTACTTC
TRBJ2-1	TRBV11-3	TRBD2	.	CASSLYSGSSYNEQFF	TGTGCCAGCAGCTTATATAGCGGGAGTTCCTACAATGAGCAGTTCTTC
TRBJ2-7	TRBV5-1	.	.	CASSPGLLDSYEQYF	TGCGCCAGCAGCCCCGGACTTCTAGACTCCTACGAGCAGTACTTC
TRBJ2-2	TRBV7-6	TRBD2	.	CASSQISSGTGGELFF	TGTGCCAGCAGCCAGATATCTAGCGGGACCGGCGGGGAGCTGTTTTTT
TRBJ2-1	TRBV5-1	TRBD1	.	CASSLAGQGRYNEQFF	TGCGCCAGCAGCTTGGCGGGACAGGGGCGCTACAATGAGCAGTTCTTC
TRBJ2-7	TRBV7-8	.	.	CASSLSRVFEQYF	TGTGCCAGCAGCTTATCGCGGGTTTTCGAGCAGTACTTC
TRBJ2-1	TRBV7-9	TRBD2	.	CASSTPGGTYNEQFF	TGTGCCAGCAGCACCCCGGGGGGAACCTACAATGAGCAGTTCTTC
TRBJ2-3	TRBV7-9	TRBD2	few	CASSRTSGEKDTQYF	TGTGCCAGCAGCCGGACTAGCGGGGAGAAAGATACGCAGTATTTT
TRBJ1-2	TRBV27	.	few	CASSLRREAGYTF	TGTGCCAGCAGTTTAAGGAGAGAGGCTGGCTACACCTTC
TRBJ1-1	TRBV6-5	.	.	CASRQGNTEAFF	TGTGCCAGCAGGCAGGGGAACACTGAAGCTTTCTTT
TRBJ2-3	TRBV5-1	.	.	CASSLAGTSTDTQYF	TGCGCCAGCAGCTTGGCCGGGACAAGCACAGATACGCAGTATTTT
TRBJ2-1	TRBV18	TRBD2	.	CASSPTSGSNEQFF	TGTGCCAGCTCACCAACTAGCGGGAGTAATGAGCAGTTCTTC
TRBJ1-3	TRBV5-6	.	.	CASSSGQISGNTIYF	TGTGCCAGCAGCTCAGGACAGATCTCTGGAAACACCATATATTTT
TRBJ1-1	TRBV28	.	.	CASSPHRRYRGDF	TGTGCCAGCAGTCCCCACCGCAGGTATAGGGGAGACTTT
TRBJ1-2	TRBV5-1	.	.	CASSAGTEGYGYTF	TGCGCCAGCAGCGCGGGGACGGAGGGATATGGCTACACCTTC
TRBJ2-3	TRBV9	.	.	CASSVEGLPTDTQYF	TGTGCCAGCAGCGTAGAGGGTCTCCCCACAGATACGCAGTATTTT
TRBJ1-1	TRBV27	TRBD1	.	CASSHTGATEAFF	TGTGCCAGCAGTCACACAGGGGCCACTGAAGCTTTCTTT
TRBJ2-7	TRBV7-9	TRBD2	few	CASSLGLAGSYEQYF	TGTGCCAGCAGCCTGGGACTAGCGGGATCGTACGAGCAGTACTTC
TRBJ2-1	TRBV4-2	.	.	CASSLGPGKFF	TGTGCCAGCAGCTTGGGCCCAGGGAAGTTCTTC
TRBJ1-1	TRBV7-9	TRBD1	.	CASSPTGDMNTEAFF	TGTGCCAGCAGCCCGACAGGGGACATGAACACTGAAGCTTTCTTT
TRBJ2-3	TRBV7-2	.	.	CASSLGFEEDTQYF	TGTGCCAGCAGCTTAGGTTTCGAAGAAGATACGCAGTATTTT
TRBJ2-7	TRBV7-8	TRBD2	.	CASSLLAGSYEQYF	TGTGCCAGCAGCTTGCTAGCGGGGTCCTACGAGCAGTACTTC
TRBJ2-1	TRBV7-7	TRBD2	few	CASSLGTSDYNEQFF	TGTGCCAGCAGCTTGGGGACTAGCGACTACAATGAGCAGTTCTTC
TRBJ2-1	TRBV11-1	.	.	CASPQYEQFF	TGTGCCAGCCCCCAGTATGAGCAGTTCTTC
TRBJ2-5	TRBV27	TRBD2	.	CASSLQPGLAGETQYF	TGTGCCAGCAGTCTCCAACCGGGACTAGCGGGAGAGACCCAGTACTTC
TRBJ2-3	TRBV27	TRBD2	.	CASSSLAGGVDTQYF	TGTGCCAGCAGTTCCCTAGCGGGAGGCGTAGATACGCAGTATTTT
TRBJ1-1	TRBV2	.	once	CASKLQGNTEAFF	TGTGCCAGCAAATTACAGGGGAACACTGAAGCTTTCTTT
TRBJ2-7	TRBV11-2	TRBD1	.	CASSLERDRPYEQYF	TGTGCCAGCAGCTTAGAAAGGGACAGACCCTACGAGCAGTACTTC
TRBJ2-5	TRBV11-3	.	many	CASSPSPAAPFRETQYF	TGTGCCAGCAGCCCCTCCCCGGCAGCCCCATTTAGGGAGACCCAGTACTTC